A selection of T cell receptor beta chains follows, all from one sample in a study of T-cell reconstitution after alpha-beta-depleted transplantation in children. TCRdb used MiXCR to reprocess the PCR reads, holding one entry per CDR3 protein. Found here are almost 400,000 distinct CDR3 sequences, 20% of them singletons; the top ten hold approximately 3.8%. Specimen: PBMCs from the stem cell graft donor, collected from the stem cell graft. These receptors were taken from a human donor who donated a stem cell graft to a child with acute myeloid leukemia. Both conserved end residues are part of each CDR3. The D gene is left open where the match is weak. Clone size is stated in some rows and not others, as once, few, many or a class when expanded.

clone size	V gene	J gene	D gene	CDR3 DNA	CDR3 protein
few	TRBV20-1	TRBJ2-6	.	TGCAGTGCTAGAGCCCGGACGTCCTCTGGGGCCAACGTCCTGACTTTC	CSARARTSSGANVLTF
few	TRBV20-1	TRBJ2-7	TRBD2	TGCAGTGCCATGACCGGGACTAGCGGGAGTCGGGAGTACTTC	CSAMTGTSGSREYF
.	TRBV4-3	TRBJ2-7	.	TGCGCCAGCAGCCAAGATATTCAGGGCCGTTGGTACGAGCAGTACTTC	CASSQDIQGRWYEQYF
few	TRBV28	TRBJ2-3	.	TGTGCCAGCAGTACTATACCTAGCACAGATACGCAGTATTTT	CASSTIPSTDTQYF
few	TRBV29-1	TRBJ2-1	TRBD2	TGCAGCGTTGTATCGGGACTAGCGGGGATATACAATGAGCAGTTCTTC	CSVVSGLAGIYNEQFF
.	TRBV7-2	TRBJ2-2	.	TGTGCCAGCCGGGCCCGGAACACCGGGGAGCTGTTTTTT	CASRARNTGELFF
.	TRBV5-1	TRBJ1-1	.	TGCGCCAGCCAATTCAGAGAGGACACTGAAGCTTTCTTT	CASQFREDTEAFF
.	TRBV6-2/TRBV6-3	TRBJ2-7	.	TGTGCCAGCAGCCAGGGGCTCGGTGAGCAGTACTTC	CASSQGLGEQYF
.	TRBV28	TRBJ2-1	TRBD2	TGTGCCAGCACCAAACTAGCGGGCTACAATGAGCAGTTCTTC	CASTKLAGYNEQFF
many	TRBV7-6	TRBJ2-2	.	TGTGCCAGCAGCTTAGTTCCGGGGGAGAGAACCGGGGAGCTGTTTTTT	CASSLVPGERTGELFF
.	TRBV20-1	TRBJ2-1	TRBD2	TGCAGCGTACCCCGGCTAGCGGGTACCCCTGCATTCAATGAGCAGTTCTTC	CSVPRLAGTPAFNEQFF
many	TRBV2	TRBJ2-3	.	TGTGCCAGCAGCGGAGACGCAGATACGCAGTATTTT	CASSGDADTQYF
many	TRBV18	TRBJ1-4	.	TGTGCCAGCTCACCAGCTGTAAATGAAAAACTGTTTTTT	CASSPAVNEKLFF
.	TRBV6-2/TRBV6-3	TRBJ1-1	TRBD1	TGTGCCAGCACCACAGCCGGGACAGGGAGCACTGAAGCTTTCTTT	CASTTAGTGSTEAFF
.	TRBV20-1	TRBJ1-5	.	TGCAGTGCGCAGGCACCTTATAGCAATCAGCCCCAGCATTTT	CSAQAPYSNQPQHF
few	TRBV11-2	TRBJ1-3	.	TGTGCCAGCAGCTTCCCTCGGGGTTCTGGAAACACCATATATTTT	CASSFPRGSGNTIYF
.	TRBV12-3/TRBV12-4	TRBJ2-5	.	TGTGCCAGCAGATTAAGCGGGTCCAAAACCCAGTACTTC	CASRLSGSKTQYF
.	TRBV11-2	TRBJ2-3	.	TGTGCCAGCAGCTTAAGGCGATGGCGGTACCATAGCACAGATACGCAGTATTTT	CASSLRRWRYHSTDTQYF
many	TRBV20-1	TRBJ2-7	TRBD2	TGCAGTGCTAGATACCCTGGACTAGCGGGGTACGAGCAGTACTTC	CSARYPGLAGYEQYF
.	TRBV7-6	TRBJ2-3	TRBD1	TGTGCCAGCAGCATCCCGACCGGGACAGGGGACACAGATACGCAGTATTTT	CASSIPTGTGDTDTQYF
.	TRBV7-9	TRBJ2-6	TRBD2	TGTGCCAGCAGCTGGACTAGCGGGAGACCTGGGGCCAACGTCCTGACTTTC	CASSWTSGRPGANVLTF
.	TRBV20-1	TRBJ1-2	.	TGCAGTGCGGTGGGGACTTTGGGCTACACCTTC	CSAVGTLGYTF
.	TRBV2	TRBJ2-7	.	TGTGCCAGCAGTGCCCTAGGATACGAGCAGTACTTC	CASSALGYEQYF
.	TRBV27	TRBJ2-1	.	TGTACCAGCAGTCCACCCGCGAACAATGAGCAGTTCTTC	CTSSPPANNEQFF
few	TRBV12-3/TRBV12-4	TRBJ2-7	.	TGTGCCAGCAGTTTAAGTTTCAGGGCGGGGGAGCAGTACTTC	CASSLSFRAGEQYF
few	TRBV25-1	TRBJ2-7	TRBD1	TGTGCCAGCAGTGAGGGTTCTGGGACAGGGTACTACGAGCAGTACTTC	CASSEGSGTGYYEQYF
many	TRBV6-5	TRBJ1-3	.	TGTGCCAGCAGTTACGACAGCTCTGGAAACACCATATATTTT	CASSYDSSGNTIYF
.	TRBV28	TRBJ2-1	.	TGTGCCAGCACGACTGGGTTCGAACACAATGAGCAGTTCTTC	CASTTGFEHNEQFF
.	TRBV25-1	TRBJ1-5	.	TGTGCCAGCGCCGGACACCTTAGCAATCAGCCCCAGCATTTT	CASAGHLSNQPQHF
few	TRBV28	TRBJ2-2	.	TGTGCCGGGTCGAGGACCGGGGAGCTGTTTTTT	CAGSRTGELFF
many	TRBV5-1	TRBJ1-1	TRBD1	TGCGCCAGCAGCTTTGGGACAGGGGGCATGGGCACTGAAGCTTTCTTT	CASSFGTGGMGTEAFF
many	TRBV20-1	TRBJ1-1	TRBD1	TGCAGTGCGCGGACAGGGGGGGTCACTGAAGCTTTCTTT	CSARTGGVTEAFF
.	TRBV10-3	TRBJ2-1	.	TGTGCCATCAGCGGGATAGCGTACAATGAGCAGTTCTTC	CAISGIAYNEQFF
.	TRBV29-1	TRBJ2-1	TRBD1	TGCAGCGTTGAAGGACAGGGTAAGAATGAGCAGTTCTTC	CSVEGQGKNEQFF
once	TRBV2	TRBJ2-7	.	TGTGCCAGCAGTAAGGGGACTTTCAACTTCCACGAGCAGTACTTC	CASSKGTFNFHEQYF
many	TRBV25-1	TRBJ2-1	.	TGTGCCAGCGGGGGCTCGGCGGATCCAGACAATGAGCAGTTCTTC	CASGGSADPDNEQFF
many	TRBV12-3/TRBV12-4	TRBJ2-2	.	TGTGCCAGCAGTTTAGTAACTGGGGAGCTGTTTTTT	CASSLVTGELFF
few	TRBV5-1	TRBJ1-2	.	TGCGCCAGCAGCTTGGGGGCAACATATACGCGGACTAACTATGGCTACACCTTC	CASSLGATYTRTNYGYTF
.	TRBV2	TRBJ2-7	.	TGTGCCAGCAGTGAACGGGAGATCGGCTACGAGCAGTACTTC	CASSEREIGYEQYF
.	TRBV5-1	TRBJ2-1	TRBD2	TGCGCCAGCCGAACGACTAGCGGGAGGGCCCTTGAGCAGTTCTTC	CASRTTSGRALEQFF
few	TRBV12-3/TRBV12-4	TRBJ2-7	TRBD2	TGTGCCAGCAGTTTCTCCACTAGCGGGAGGACCTACTACGAGCAGTACTTC	CASSFSTSGRTYYEQYF
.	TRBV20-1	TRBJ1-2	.	TGCAGTGCTAGCCCCGGTGGGGGAGTGGGTGGCTACACCTTC	CSASPGGGVGGYTF
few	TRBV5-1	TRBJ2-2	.	TGCGCCAGCAGTTACGACCTCACCGGGGAGCTGTTTTTT	CASSYDLTGELFF
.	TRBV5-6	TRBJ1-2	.	TGTGCCAGCAGCTTGTCGCTAAAGGGTGGCTACACCTTC	CASSLSLKGGYTF
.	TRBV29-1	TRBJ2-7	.	TGCAGCGTTGGTTTCGGACCCTCCTACGAGCAGTACTTC	CSVGFGPSYEQYF
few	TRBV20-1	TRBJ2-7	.	TGCAGTTCCCTGAACCGGGACCGGATCTACGAGCAGTACTTC	CSSLNRDRIYEQYF
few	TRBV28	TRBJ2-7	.	TGTGCCAGCAGTCCCGGTGCCGTCGGAAGGTACGAGCAGTACTTC	CASSPGAVGRYEQYF
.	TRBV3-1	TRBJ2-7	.	TGTGCCAGCAGCCAAGATTACGGGTCGCAGTACTTC	CASSQDYGSQYF
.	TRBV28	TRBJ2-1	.	TGTGCCAGCAGTTTTGTGAGGAGGGGGCAGTTCTTC	CASSFVRRGQFF
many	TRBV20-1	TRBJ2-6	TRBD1	TGCAGTGCAACGATCGGGACAGGGTTTGGCACTGGGGCCAACGTCCTGACTTTC	CSATIGTGFGTGANVLTF
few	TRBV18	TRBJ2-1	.	TGTGCCAGCTCACCAGGGACGTTGTACAATGAGCAGTTCTTC	CASSPGTLYNEQFF
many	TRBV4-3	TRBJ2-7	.	TGCGCCAGCAGCCAAGAGCTGACAGGCTCCGACGAGCAGTACTTC	CASSQELTGSDEQYF
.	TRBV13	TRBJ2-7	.	TGTGCCAGCAGCTCCCCCCCGGCAGGGATCTACGAGCAGTACTTC	CASSSPPAGIYEQYF
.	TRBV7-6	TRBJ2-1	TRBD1	TGTGCCAGCAGCTGGGGACAGGGTTACGACAATGAGCAGTTCTTC	CASSWGQGYDNEQFF